Sequencing of this T cell receptor beta chain was carried out in a study of OX40 agonist ivuxolimab in advanced cancers. Study details: Previous treatment with anti-PD-1, anti-PD-L1 or anti-CTLA-4 therapy was allowed; roughly 40% had received some. One hepatocellular carcinoma and a couple of cutaneous melanoma patients partially responded.

The assay was immunoSEQ multiplex PCR, and TCRdb's table has in-frame clones only and misses some. The sample lists 9,500 to 12,000 clones, under 90% seen once, with about a tenth in the top ten. Losses at the gene ends were 4 bases for V and 4 bases for J; bases not matched to a gene: 7. This CDR3 region has 14 residues. Germline CDR1 and CDR2: SGHDT and YYEEEE. Exclusion of a patient followed from autoimmune disease history or systemic immunosuppression. The sequence was collected from an adult with an advanced solid tumor such as melanoma, head and neck, liver or kidney cancer. V gene TRBV5-6 combines with J gene TRBJ1-2; TRBD1 aligns across 7 bases. The sample in question was CD4+ or CD8+ T cells sorted from blood, obtained in a trial of the OX40 agonist ivuxolimab. The DNA of the CDR3 is TGTGCCAGCAGCCTCGGGGACAGCCCCTATGGCTACACCTTC. Protein: CASSLGDSPYGYTF.